The clone carrying this TCR beta chain was recorded many times. What it binds is not known. This entry is derived from a study of blood T cells in healthy people across ages. Through a sample-barcoded 5' primer and a J-beta primer mix, a second PCR was run for roughly 6 to 12 cycles. TCRdb passed the 5' RACE reads through MiXCR, listing each CDR3 protein once. The sample carries 850,000 to 1,100,000 distinct CDR3 sequences, around two fifths recorded once. Study-level findings and limits: As age increased, TCR beta diversity per million T cells fell in a roughly linear fashion. The lack of PBMC sorting stopped any conclusive naive versus antigen-experienced comparison. The donors' CMV status was not determined, possibly confounding changes in expanded clonotypes. It was held that diversity estimates obtained from one million T cells represented underestimates.

The receptor comes from a young man in good health. Sample: blood.

CDR3 sequence reads: CSVEVQGWRSNEQFF. The CDR3 DNA follows: TGCAGCGTTGAAGTGCAGGGATGGAGGTCCAATGAGCAGTTCTTC. J is TRBJ2-1 and V is TRBV29-1, with D perhaps assigned TRBD1 or TRBD2 (5 bases each). The V and J ends lost 1 base and 6 bases respectively, with 16 bases between them. The CDR3 is made up of 15 amino acids. Looked up from germline, CDR1 is SQVTM and CDR2 is ANQGSEA.